This T cell receptor (beta chain) was documented in a study of OX40 agonist ivuxolimab in advanced cancers. As for the study more broadly: Ivuxolimab, which targeted the costimulatory receptor OX40 (CD134), was an agonistic, fully human IgG2 monoclonal antibody. Prior anti-PD-1, anti-PD-L1 or anti-CTLA-4 therapy was permitted, and less than 45% of dose-escalation patients had received checkpoint inhibitors. Partial responses occurred in three dose-escalation patients, of whom one had hepatocellular carcinoma and two had cutaneous melanoma. In the dose-escalation cohort, 65% to 85% of patients were male, and the mean age was around 65 years with a range of roughly 20 to 80. The paper covers the monotherapy dose-escalation part of the phase I ivuxolimab trial, which included N = 52 patients. Intravenous ivuxolimab was administered to patients every 2 weeks at six dose levels: 0.01, 0.1, 0.3, 1.5, 3 and 10 mg/kg. The point of sequencing TCRbeta in the periphery was to test whether ivuxolimab changed TCR sequence diversity and drove clonal T-cell expansion. Of the roughly 52 dose-escalation patients, hepatocellular carcinoma was present in about 19, melanoma in around 15, renal cell carcinoma in 9 and head and neck cancer in 9.

Patients with a history of autoimmune disease or receiving systemic immunosuppression were excluded from the trial. Peripheral blood for TCR sequencing was drawn from every dose cohort at baseline, at cycle 4 day 1 and at cycle 7 day 1. Samples came from an open-label, multicenter, first-in-human phase I dose-escalation trial of ivuxolimab. Adults with locally advanced or metastatic melanoma, renal cell, hepatocellular, or head and neck squamous cell carcinoma were enrolled in the trial. Before TCR sequencing, CD4+ T cells and CD8+ T cells from peripheral blood were sorted into separate populations. Overall study results and their limits: Low levels of normalized T-cell clonal expansion were also seen in some patients who did not respond. In the 0.1-3.0 mg/kg groups, partial responders had among the lowest normalized peripheral clonal expansion, particularly in CD8+ T cells. Which antigens the clonally expanded peripheral T cells were specific for was not determined. After ivuxolimab, CD8+ T cells had more expanded clones than CD4+ T cells on average. At doses of 0.1 to 3.0 mg/kg, clonal expansion of both CD4+ and CD8+ T cells in blood was seen between baseline and week 6.

This clone has a single count. Its cognate antigen has yet to be identified. No clone much larger than this one lies a single base away; base qualities are absent. Genomic DNA was extracted from sorted cells for sequencing of the TCRbeta CDR3 region. The immunoSEQ Assay was used to sequence the TCRbeta CDR3 regions. TCRdb re-hosts the immuneACCESS table, in-frame sequences only. Its copies lack some clones; in the studies checked, an unresolved V gene accounts for under half of them, and the cause for the rest is not known. The sample yields nearly 95,000 clones; around 94% were counted once. Roughly 2.8% of the sample is held by the ten biggest clonotypes. The CDR3 holds 12 amino acids from the cysteine to the phenylalanine. The entry retains the CDR3 DNA only, 36 bases that are in frame from base 1. As encoded in the germline V gene (reference sequence), CDR1 is LNHDA while CDR2 is SQIVND. V gives up 1 base and J gives up 7 bases, and the segment between their germline ends measures 7 bases.

The sequenced sample was CD4+ or CD8+ T cells sorted from blood, obtained in a trial of the OX40 agonist ivuxolimab. This chain joins TRBV19 to TRBJ1-1, and perhaps TRBD1 as D gene, on 6 matching bases. The sequence was obtained from an adult with an advanced solid tumor such as melanoma, head and neck, liver or kidney cancer. The nucleotide sequence is TGTGCCAGTAGTATAGTACAGGGTGAAGCTTTCTTT. It is translated as CASSIVQGEAFF.